This T cell receptor beta chain is from a study of identical twins. TCRdb re-derived calls from the 5' RACE reads in MiXCR, one entry per CDR3 protein. The sample comprises about 290,000 distinct CDR3 sequences, nearly 9.5% of which are singletons, and 6% to 8.5% rests with the top ten. The CDR3 spans 18 residues. Germline V gene sequence: CDR1 SSHAT, CDR2 FNYEAQ (reference sequence). Donors uniformly comprised healthy Caucasians. Study-wide results and limits: Out-of-frame alpha sequences shared between twins exhibited an excess of low generation probability. Partly confounded zero-insertion analyses could result from invariant MAIT and iNKT cells. Out-of-frame TCR alpha sharing in monozygotic twins exceeded recombination model predictions.

For this clonotype: No antigen is known for it. At one end, the junction sequence differs from germline, possibly due to a read error.

These data also featured in a second study, about yellow fever vaccine responses in identical twins.

The TCR comes from a woman younger than 35 in good health. Sequencing used CD8+ T cells sorted from blood. J is TRBJ2-1 and V is TRBV7-7, with TRBD2 identical over 10 bases. The CDR3 sequence: CASSPLTGLAASYNEQFF. As DNA, the CDR3 is TGTGCTAGCAGCCCCCTTACAGGACTAGCGGCCTCTTACAATGAGCAGTTCTTC. The full variable domain, its missing parts supplied by reference TRBV7-7 and TRBJ2-1, is GAGVSQSPRYKVTKRGQDVTLRCDPISSHATLYWYQQALGQGPEFLTYFNYEAQPDKSGLPSDRFSAERPEGSISTLTIQRTEQRDSAMYRCASSPLTGLAASYNEQFFGPGTRLTVL.